This TCR beta chain emerged from a study of T cells in Graves' hyperthyroidism and ophthalmopathy. Findings and caveats of the study: Peripheral blood also featured most of the thyroid clonotypes expanded above 0.001.

This clonotype occurred once. Its target is unknown. Among ophthalmopathy patients, the Clinical Activity Score reached at least 3, the NOSPECS grade reached at least 4, and duration remained under 3 months. The study excluded patients with uncontrolled infection, other autoimmune disease, pregnancy or lactation. TCR beta CDR3 regions were amplified from RNA. The TCR CDR3 was amplified in a first-round RT-PCR using the HTBI primer set. In TCRdb, the multiplex PCR reads were re-called with MiXCR into one record per CDR3 protein. The table has fewer than 400,000 distinct CDR3 sequences, around 15% seen once. The ends were cut back, 6 bases at V and 3 bases at J, with 20 bases in the middle. CDR1 and CDR2 (germline): SQVTM, ANQGSEA. The CDR3 runs to 15 residues.

The chain employs TRBV29-1 and TRBJ1-2, with D possibly being TRBD1 (5 bases). Sequencing input: blood. The origin of this receptor is a man aged 45-65 years with Graves' ophthalmopathy. The CDR3 spells CSVLPGRRGDYGYTF. The CDR3 DNA reads as TGCAGCGTCCTACCGGGACGACGGGGAGACTATGGCTACACCTTC.